One and the same sample provided the 14 T cell receptor beta chains below, sequenced in a study of cytomegalovirus exposure and HLA in healthy donors. Use of 60 Vbeta and 13 Jbeta primers characterized the PCR. TCRdb's copy holds only in-frame clones and misses some; the assay was immunoSEQ multiplex PCR. The sample has tens of thousands of clones, around 81% seen once; the top ten hold about 6.5%. Specimen: PBMCs. These receptors all come from a male donor in good health and CMV-seronegative.

The table lists this clone with a few counts. The chain couples TRBV27 to TRBJ1-2; a possible D gene is TRBD1 (5 bases). Looked up from germline, CDR1 is MNHEY and CDR2 is SMNVEV (reference sequence). V lost 4 bases and J 0 bases, leaving 21 bases between the germline ends. The CDR3 spans 18 residues. The CDR3 protein is CASSSVLDSLSPNYGYTF. The CDR3 nucleotides read TGTGCCAGCAGTTCCGTGCTTGACAGCCTATCGCCTAACTATGGCTACACCTTC.

The V gene is TRBV6-5, the J gene TRBJ1-6, with 8 bases lining up with TRBD1. The CDR3 extends over 15 amino acids. V gave up 0 bases and J gave up 7 bases; unmatched junction bases: 2. Germline V gene data show CDR1 as MNHEY and CDR2 as SVGAGI. CDR3 DNA: TGTGCCAGCAGTTACTCGAGGACAGGGAATTCACCCCTCCACTTT. Translating gives CASSYSRTGNSPLHF.

The V and J genes are TRBV7-2 and TRBJ1-1; perhaps TRBD1 as D (5 bases). CDR3 length equals 14 residues. Trimming pared 3 bases from V and 4 bases from J, leaving 12 bases between. Looked up from germline, CDR1 is SGHTA and CDR2 is FQGNSA. The CDR3 region is CASSFLGGGTEAFF. DNA of the CDR3: TGTGCCAGCAGCTTTCTGGGGGGGGGCACTGAAGCTTTCTTT.

This sequence joins TRBV10-2 and TRBJ1-1; D not certain. CDR3 length: 13 residues. Trimming cost V 8 bases and J 6 bases, with 16 bases left between them. Germline V lookup: CDR1 WSHSY, CDR2 SAAADI. The CDR3, as DNA: TGCGCCAGCTACGACAACCGCGGGGCTGAAGCTTTCTTT. Translated: CASYDNRGAEAFF.

This clone was seen a few times. At the DNA level, this CDR3 is encoded by other sequences in the same sample as well. The chain couples TRBV6-1 to TRBJ2-7; TRBD1 is a possible D gene (6 bases). Germline-derived CDR1 and CDR2 are MNHNS and SASEGT. Trimming left V 6 bases short and J 4 bases short, with 10 bases between. The CDR3 totals 12 residues. The CDR3 region is CASRPGVYEQYF. The CDR3 DNA reads TGTGCCAGCAGACCAGGGGTGTACGAGCAGTACTTC.

This chain connects TRBV4-3 to TRBJ1-4, with D perhaps matching TRBD1 (5 bases). Germline CDR1 is LGHNA and CDR2 is YSLEER. The CDR3 is 13 amino acids. Trimming removed 1 base from V and 8 bases from J, with 8 bases in between. CDR3 in DNA: TGCGCCAGCAGCCAAGCTAGGACAGAAAAACTGTTTTTT. Its translation is CASSQARTEKLFF.

Regarding this clone: The junction does not match germline at one end; this may be a read error. This chain connects TRBV7-9 to TRBJ1-5, with TRBD1 identical over 12 bases. The CDR3 loop spans 15 amino acids. Germline V gives CDR1 SEHNR, CDR2 FQNEAQ (reference sequence). The CDR3 nucleotides read TGTGCCGGCAGCTTCGGGACAGGGGGCGGGCAGCCCCAGCATTTT. This encodes CAGSFGTGGGQPQHF.

The sample holds a few counts of this clone. V and J are TRBV5-4 and TRBJ2-1; 9 bases agree with TRBD2. The trim removed 1 base at V and 10 bases at J, leaving 3 bases unmatched. The CDR3 sequence is 13 residues long. Looked up from germline, CDR1 is SGHNT and CDR2 is YYREEE (reference sequence). The CDR3 DNA reads TGTGCCAGCAGCTTGTCGACTAGCGGCGAGCAGTTCTTC. Its protein product is CASSLSTSGEQFF.

The V and J genes are TRBV2 and TRBJ2-7, with D perhaps TRBD2 (5 bases). The V end lost 5 bases, the J end lost 3 bases, and 11 bases lay between the germline ends. The CDR3 length is 13 residues. Germline V gene sequence: CDR1 SNHLY, CDR2 FYNNEI. CDR3 amino acids: CASSYQADYEQYF. The CDR3 nucleotides read TGTGCCAGCAGTTACCAAGCGGACTACGAGCAGTACTTC.

The chain carries TRBV2 and TRBJ1-1; D not resolved. Germline V gene data show CDR1 as SNHLY and CDR2 as FYNNEI. The CDR3 is 15 amino acids. The ends were cut back, 1 base at V and 6 bases at J, with 15 bases in the middle. In DNA, the CDR3 is TGTGCCAGCAGTGAAGTTGATATACGAGTCTCTGAAGCTTTCTTT. Translated, it gives CASSEVDIRVSEAFF.

This clone was seen only a few times. J is TRBJ1-5 and V is TRBV6-5; D is possibly TRBD1 (6 bases). Looked up from germline, CDR1 is MNHEY and CDR2 is SVGAGI. The V gene lost 5 bases and the J gene lost 9 bases, with 14 bases spanning the gap. CDR3 length: 13 amino acids. DNA of the CDR3: TGTGCCAGCAGTACCGACACGACAGGGCCCCAGCATTTT. It codes for CASSTDTTGPQHF.

This chain links TRBV4-2 with TRBJ2-7; D ambiguous. V gave up 0 bases and J gave up 2 bases, with 8 bases separating them. The germline CDR1 and CDR2 sequences are LGHNA and YNFKEQ. This CDR3 contains 14 residues. This CDR3 reads CASSQDPTTYEQYF. The CDR3 region has the DNA TGTGCCAGCAGCCAAGATCCGACAACCTACGAGCAGTACTTC.

V usage is TRBV29-1 and J usage is TRBJ2-5; D gene uncertain. The V end was cut by 3 bases, the J end by 2 bases, with 7 bases between. The CDR3 runs to 12 residues. Germline loops: CDR1 SQVTM, CDR2 ANQGSEA. The DNA of the CDR3 is TGCAGCGTTGATGGCTCGCAAGAGACCCAGTACTTC. Translated, it gives CSVDGSQETQYF.

This clone was counted between two and nine times. V gene TRBV10-3 combines with J gene TRBJ1-1; D remains unclear. Deletions cut 8 bases from V and 1 base from J, with 5 bases between. The CDR3 extends over 11 amino acids. The germline V gene has CDR1 ENHRY and CDR2 SYGVKD. This CDR3 reads CAISGNTEAFF. For the CDR3, the DNA is TGTGCCATCTCAGGGAACACTGAAGCTTTCTTT.